This T cell receptor beta chain was identified during a study of cytomegalovirus exposure and HLA in healthy donors. Remarks on this clone: As yet, its antigen is unknown.

The CDR3 length is 14 residues. The germline V gene has CDR1 SGHRS and CDR2 YFSETQ. The V and J ends lost 2 bases and 8 bases, in that order; junction bases with no gene match: 3. Sequenced by immunoSEQ multiplex PCR; TCRdb stores in-frame clones only, minus some. Of fewer than 350,000 clones in the sample, 70% to 90% are singletons; the top ten hold 0.92%. Study-level points and caveats: Researchers catalogued approximately 170 TCR beta chains as cytomegalovirus-associated.

This sequence originates from a woman between 18 and 29 years old in good health and CMV-seronegative. The specimen was PBMCs. The genes are TRBV5-1 and TRBJ1-6; 8 nucleotides agree with TRBD1. CDR3 coding DNA: TGCGCCAGCAGCTTCGGACAGGGACATTCACCCCTCCACTTT. This codes for CASSFGQGHSPLHF.